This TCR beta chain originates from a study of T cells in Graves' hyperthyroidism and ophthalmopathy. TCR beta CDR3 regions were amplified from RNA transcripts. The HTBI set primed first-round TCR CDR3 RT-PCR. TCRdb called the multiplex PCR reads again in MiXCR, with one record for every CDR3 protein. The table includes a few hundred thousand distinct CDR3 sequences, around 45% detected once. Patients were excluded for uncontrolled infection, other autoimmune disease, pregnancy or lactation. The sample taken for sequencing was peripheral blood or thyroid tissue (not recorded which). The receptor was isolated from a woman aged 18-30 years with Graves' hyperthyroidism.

Written as DNA, the CDR3 is TGTGCCAGCAGCTTATCTGCGCTGGGACAGGGCTCTGGAAACACCATATATTTT. Protein: CASSLSALGQGSGNTIYF. The chain is built from TRBV2 and TRBJ1-3, with 9 bases lining up with TRBD1. Germline CDR1 reads SNHLY; CDR2 reads FYNNEI. CDR3 length: 18 residues. Trimming cost V 6 bases and J 0 bases; bases outside gene matches: 12.